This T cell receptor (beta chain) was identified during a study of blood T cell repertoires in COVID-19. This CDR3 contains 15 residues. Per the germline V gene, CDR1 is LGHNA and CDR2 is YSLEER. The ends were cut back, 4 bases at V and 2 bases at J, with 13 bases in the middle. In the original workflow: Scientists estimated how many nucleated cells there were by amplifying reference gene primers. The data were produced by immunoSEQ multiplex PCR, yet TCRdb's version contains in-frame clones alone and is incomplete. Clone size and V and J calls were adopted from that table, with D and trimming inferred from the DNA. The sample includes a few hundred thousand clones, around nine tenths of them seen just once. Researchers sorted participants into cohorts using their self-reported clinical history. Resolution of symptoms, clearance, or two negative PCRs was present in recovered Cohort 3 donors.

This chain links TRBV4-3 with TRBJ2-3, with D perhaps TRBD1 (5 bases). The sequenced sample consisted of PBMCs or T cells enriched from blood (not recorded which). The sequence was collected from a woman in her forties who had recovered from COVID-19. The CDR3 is CASSPQQGATDTQYF. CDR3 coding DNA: TGCGCCAGCAGCCCCCAGCAGGGCGCCACAGATACGCAGTATTTT.